This entry features one T cell receptor beta chain sequence. The length of the CDR3 is 16 residues. Looked up from germline, CDR1 is SGHVS and CDR2 is FNYEAQ. Trimming stripped 5 bases from V and 7 bases from J, with 21 bases between. The data derive from a study of blood T cell repertoires in COVID-19. Study-wide context: The United States, Italy and Spain provided the acute and convalescent COVID-19 samples. T cells, B-cell-depleted T cells, or PBMCs provided the cDNA or gDNA that served as material.

Authors' methods: Amplification of reference gene primers was used by the study to estimate nucleated cell counts. TCRdb's table, derived via immunoSEQ multiplex PCR, lists solely in-frame clones and lacks some. That table gives V, J and clone size, and the DNA gave D and trimming. The repertoire holds approximately 380,000 clones, with 85% as singletons. This sequence originates from a woman between 18 and 29 years old with acute or convalescent COVID-19. The chain is built from TRBV7-6 and TRBJ1-5; D gene uncertain. Sequencing was done on a sample of peripheral blood. CDR3 DNA: TGTGCCAGCAGCCCACTTCGGATACATCCAGGACAGCCCCAGCATTTT. It specifies CASSPLRIHPGQPQHF.